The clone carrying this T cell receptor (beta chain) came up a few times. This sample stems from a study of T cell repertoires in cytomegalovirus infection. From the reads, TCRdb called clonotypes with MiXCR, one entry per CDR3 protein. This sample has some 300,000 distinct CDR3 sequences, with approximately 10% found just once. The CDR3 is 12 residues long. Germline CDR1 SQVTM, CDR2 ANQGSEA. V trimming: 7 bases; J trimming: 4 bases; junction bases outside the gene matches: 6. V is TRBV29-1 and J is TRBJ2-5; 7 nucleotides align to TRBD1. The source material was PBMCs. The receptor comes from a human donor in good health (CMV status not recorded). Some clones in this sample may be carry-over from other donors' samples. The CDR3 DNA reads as TGCAGCGGGGGACAGAACCCAGAGACCCAGTACTTC. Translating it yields CSGGQNPETQYF.